These T cell receptor beta chains were read from a single sample in a study of beta chain features in type 1 diabetes. TCRdb keeps only in-frame clones here, not all; method: immunoSEQ multiplex PCR. The sample yields over 200,000 clones, approximately 10% seen once. Source material: naive CD4+ T cells from blood. The receptor set was obtained from a man aged 25-45 years with type 1 diabetes. Both conserved end residues are part of each CDR3. Fields, in order: V gene, J gene, CDR3 protein.

V gene: TRBV14; J gene: TRBJ2-1; CDR3 protein: CASSELAGAYNEQFF
V gene: TRBV4-3; J gene: TRBJ2-1; CDR3 protein: CASSQDARQGAFINEQFF
V gene: TRBV28; J gene: TRBJ2-6; CDR3 protein: CASGTPSTASGANVLTF
V gene: TRBV4-2; J gene: TRBJ2-7; CDR3 protein: CASSQDLGDRSYEQYF
V gene: TRBV27; J gene: TRBJ1-1; CDR3 protein: CASSFRTENTEAFF
V gene: TRBV4-3; J gene: TRBJ1-1; CDR3 protein: CASSQGPSSAFF
V gene: TRBV5-1; J gene: TRBJ2-3; CDR3 protein: CASRWTRFADTQYF
V gene: TRBV19; J gene: TRBJ2-7; CDR3 protein: CASSIGGTSGSYEQYF
V gene: TRBV18; J gene: TRBJ1-1; CDR3 protein: CASSTAGYTEAFF
V gene: TRBV13; J gene: TRBJ2-1; CDR3 protein: CASSRGQGQFF
V gene: TRBV6-1; J gene: TRBJ2-1; CDR3 protein: CASTPSTSYNEQFF
V gene: TRBV11-2; J gene: TRBJ2-5; CDR3 protein: CASSLALHSETQYF
V gene: TRBV5-1; J gene: TRBJ2-5; CDR3 protein: CASSLGTSGGETQYF
V gene: TRBV4-3; J gene: TRBJ2-2; CDR3 protein: CASSQDVSGELFF
V gene: TRBV18; J gene: TRBJ2-3; CDR3 protein: CASSPVAGNTDTQYF
V gene: TRBV5-1; J gene: TRBJ1-1; CDR3 protein: CASSLSRMNTEAFF
V gene: TRBV23-1; J gene: TRBJ1-1; CDR3 protein: CASSRRGEAFF
V gene: TRBV6-1; J gene: TRBJ2-4; CDR3 protein: CASRIQGAKNIQYF
V gene: TRBV28; J gene: TRBJ2-5; CDR3 protein: CASTNFDGLAGAKETQYF
V gene: TRBV9; J gene: TRBJ1-1; CDR3 protein: CASSVVGTGDTEAFF
V gene: TRBV7-2; J gene: TRBJ2-7; CDR3 protein: CASSPDRPYEQYF
V gene: TRBV5-1; J gene: TRBJ1-1; CDR3 protein: CASSLFEGVGTEAFF
V gene: TRBV14; J gene: TRBJ2-5; CDR3 protein: CASSRGLFETQYF
V gene: TRBV7-6; J gene: TRBJ1-6; CDR3 protein: CASSVGSSNSPLHF
V gene: TRBV7-9; J gene: TRBJ2-5; CDR3 protein: CASSLAGRGQETQYF
V gene: TRBV9; J gene: TRBJ2-5; CDR3 protein: CASSIGQGGAETQYF
V gene: TRBV5-6; J gene: TRBJ2-3; CDR3 protein: CASSAWTSGVPDTQYF
V gene: TRBV9; J gene: TRBJ2-1; CDR3 protein: CASSVDGRVHEQFF
V gene: TRBV5-1; J gene: TRBJ2-5; CDR3 protein: CASSLVVQGAKQETQYF
V gene: TRBV6-6; J gene: TRBJ2-1; CDR3 protein: CASREQGADEQFF
V gene: TRBV7-2; J gene: TRBJ2-3; CDR3 protein: CASSQDRSTDTQYF
V gene: TRBV9; J gene: TRBJ2-3; CDR3 protein: CASSITSGGPVDTQYF
V gene: TRBV28; J gene: TRBJ2-1; CDR3 protein: CASSLQVPNEQFF